Presented here are 4 T cell receptor beta chains from one specimen sequenced in a study of blood T cell repertoires in COVID-19. Using immunoSEQ multiplex PCR, the repertoire was profiled, and TCRdb retains in-frame clones only, with some absent. This table has 200,000 to 300,000 clones, approximately 89% appearing once. The sample consisted of peripheral blood. The receptor source for this set is a woman aged 45-65 years with acute or convalescent COVID-19.

The rearrangement links TRBV5-1 to TRBJ1-5, with 7 positions matching TRBD1. Trimming at V came to 2 bases and at J to 6 bases, leaving 8 bases not matched to a gene. Germline V gene lookup returns CDR1 SGHRS and CDR2 YFSETQ. The CDR3 loop spans 15 amino acids. The CDR3 sequence is CASSFGDRKGQPQHF. The DNA for the CDR3 is TGCGCCAGCAGCTTCGGGGACAGAAAGGGTCAGCCCCAGCATTTT.

The chain carries TRBV2 and TRBJ2-6, with 8 bases aligning to TRBD1. V shed 9 bases and J 4 bases; nucleotides not matched to a gene: 2. Germline V gene data show CDR1 as SNHLY and CDR2 as FYNNEI. The length of the CDR3 is 13 residues. CDR3 residues: CARQGDGANVLTF. CDR3 nucleotides: TGTGCCAGACAGGGGGACGGGGCCAACGTCCTGACTTTC.

This chain uses TRBV7-2 with TRBJ2-7; 8 nucleotides align to TRBD1. Trimming at V came to 4 bases and at J to 1 base, leaving 6 bases not matched to a gene. CDR3 size: 15 residues. Germline V CDR1 and CDR2: SGHTA, FQGNSA. The CDR3 DNA sequence: TGTGCCAGCAGCTCACGGACAGGGTCATCCTACGAGCAGTACTTC. This sequence encodes CASSSRTGSSYEQYF.

This clone was picked up one time. The chain is built from TRBV9 and TRBJ2-3, with D tentatively TRBD1 (6 bases). The germline V and J ends were trimmed by 4 bases and 1 base, with 13 bases remaining between them. Germline V gene data show CDR1 as SGDLS and CDR2 as YYNGEE. The CDR3 is 15 residues long. The chain's CDR3 is CASSPQRTGTDTQYF. CDR3 in DNA: TGTGCCAGCAGCCCCCAACGGACAGGCACAGATACGCAGTATTTT.